This T cell receptor beta chain came from a study of T-cell reconstitution after alpha-beta-depleted transplantation in children. Using unique molecular identifiers, the investigators prepared the TCRbeta library. TCRdb recomputed calls from the PCR reads with MiXCR, one row per CDR3 protein. The sample holds around 600,000 distinct CDR3 sequences; roughly 15% are singletons and the top ten take about 1.1%. The sample holds many counts of this clonotype. V was shortened by 5 bases and J by 7 bases, with 12 bases between the two germline ends. Germline lookup yields CDR1 LNHNV and CDR2 YYDKDF (reference sequence). The CDR3 runs to 12 residues.

The chain employs TRBV15 and TRBJ2-7; D perhaps matches TRBD2 (5 bases). Here the sequenced sample was PBMCs from the stem cell graft donor, taken from the stem cell graft. The receptor's source is a human donor who donated a stem cell graft to a child with acute myeloid leukemia. This CDR3 reads CATSRRGSEQYF. CDR3 bases: TGTGCCACCAGCCGCCGGGGTAGTGAGCAGTACTTC.